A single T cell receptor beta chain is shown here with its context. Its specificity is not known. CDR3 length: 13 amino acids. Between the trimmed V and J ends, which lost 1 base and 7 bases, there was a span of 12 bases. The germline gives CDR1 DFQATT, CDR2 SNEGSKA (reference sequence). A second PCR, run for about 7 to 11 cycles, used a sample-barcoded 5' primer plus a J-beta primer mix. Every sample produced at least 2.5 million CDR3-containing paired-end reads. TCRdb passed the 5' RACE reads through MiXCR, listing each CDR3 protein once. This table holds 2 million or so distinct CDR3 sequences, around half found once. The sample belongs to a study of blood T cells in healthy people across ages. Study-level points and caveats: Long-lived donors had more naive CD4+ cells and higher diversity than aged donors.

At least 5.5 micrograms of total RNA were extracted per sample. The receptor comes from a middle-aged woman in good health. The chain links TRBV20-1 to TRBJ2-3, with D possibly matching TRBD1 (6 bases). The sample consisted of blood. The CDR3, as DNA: TGCAGTGCTAGAGGGACAGTGGGGAATACGCAGTATTTT. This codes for CSARGTVGNTQYF.